The clone carrying this TCR beta chain was counted ten times or more. Its antigen is currently unknown. There were no patients who had received any treatment before thyroid surgery. How the authors handled the data: CDR3 was compared across clinicopathological groups, and the resulting differences were used to build a distant-metastasis classifier for papillary thyroid cancer. With MiXCR, TCRdb reprocessed the PCR reads. TCRdb, not the authors, supplied the V and J calls. The top ten hold 3.5% to 4% of the sample, which has tens of thousands of clones, 22% seen once. The CDR3 contains 14 residues. With 3 bases clipped from V and 5 bases from J, the junction kept 3 bases outside the gene matches. Germline V CDR1 and CDR2: SGDLS, YYNGEE. The record originates from a study of metastatic and nonmetastatic thyroid tumors. On the study more broadly: Repertoires from blood and tumor or nodule tissue of malignant and benign thyroid patients were compared. Whole-study results and caveats: Benign nodules reportedly had significantly lower TCR beta diversity than malignant thyroid tumors in blood and tumor.

The rearrangement uses TRBV9 and TRBJ2-7, with 12 bases lining up with TRBD2. The source is a male donor with papillary thyroid cancer or a benign thyroid nodule (not recorded which). Some clones in this sample may be carry-over from other donors' samples. Input material: blood. In nucleotides, the CDR3 is TGTGCCAGCAGCGGGAGACTAGCGGGAGACGAGCAGTACTTC. Its protein product is CASSGRLAGDEQYF.